The rows below give T cell receptor beta chains drawn from one sample of a study of blood T cells in healthy people across ages. TCRdb used MiXCR to reprocess the 5' RACE reads, holding one entry per CDR3 protein. The sample records under 1 million distinct CDR3 sequences, more than 40% being singletons. Sequencing used blood. These receptor sequences come from a man aged 60 to 69 in good health. CDR3s include the opening cysteine and the closing phenylalanine or tryptophan. A D gene is named only where the DNA matches it firmly. Clone sizes are given selectively: once, few, many, or a class where the clone is expanded.

TRBV6-2/TRBV6-3,TRBD1,TRBJ2-2,NA,CASSPGQGINTGELFF,TGTGCCAGCAGTCCGGGACAGGGGATTAACACCGGGGAGCTGTTTTTT
TRBV6-5,TRBD2,TRBJ2-5,few,CASKVPGGPETQYF,TGTGCCAGCAAGGTACCGGGGGGTCCAGAGACCCAGTACTTC
TRBV7-2,NA,TRBJ2-5,many,CASSLGQTQETQYF,TGTGCCAGCAGCTTAGGACAGACCCAAGAGACCCAGTACTTC
TRBV3-1,NA,TRBJ2-4,NA,CASSQGSSVSLAKNIQYF,TGTGCCAGCAGCCAGGGATCGTCGGTTTCCTTAGCCAAAAACATTCAGTACTTC
TRBV4-3,TRBD2,TRBJ2-7,few,CASSQGGGGLYEQYF,TGCGCCAGCAGCCAAGGCGGCGGGGGGCTCTACGAGCAGTACTTC
TRBV6-5,TRBD2,TRBJ2-3,NA,CASRPHVLAGAKREYF,TGTGCCAGCAGGCCCCACGTACTAGCGGGGGCTAAAAGGGAGTATTTT
TRBV11-2,TRBD1,TRBJ2-7,many,CASSLDRDRYYEQYF,TGTGCCAGCAGCTTAGATCGGGACAGATACTACGAGCAGTACTTC
TRBV2,NA,TRBJ2-3,NA,CASSARFYTDTQYF,TGTGCCAGCAGTGCCCGCTTCTACACAGATACGCAGTATTTT
TRBV11-3,NA,TRBJ1-6,few,CASRNDYGHSPLHF,TGTGCCAGCAGGAACGACTACGGGCATTCACCCCTCCACTTT
TRBV18,TRBD1,TRBJ2-1,NA,CASSPRDRGIYEQFF,TGTGCCAGCTCACCCCGGGACAGGGGAATATATGAGCAGTTCTTC
TRBV12-3/TRBV12-4,NA,TRBJ2-4,once,CASSPPPKNIQYF,TGTGCCAGCAGTCCCCCCCCCAAAAACATTCAGTACTTC
TRBV12-3/TRBV12-4,NA,TRBJ1-2,NA,CASAKAQGRNYGYTF,TGTGCCAGCGCCAAGGCGCAGGGTAGGAATTATGGCTACACCTTC
TRBV20-1,TRBD1,TRBJ1-2,NA,CSAREGTGGSYGYTF,TGCAGTGCTAGAGAGGGGACAGGGGGTTCCTATGGCTACACCTTC
TRBV20-1,NA,TRBJ2-4,few,CSARDRLAKNIQYF,TGCAGTGCTAGAGATCGGCTAGCCAAAAACATTCAGTACTTC
TRBV6-5,NA,TRBJ1-1,NA,CASSYDNRATEAFF,TGTGCCAGCAGTTACGATAACAGGGCCACTGAAGCTTTCTTT
TRBV7-2,NA,TRBJ2-4,few,CASSLAPVLTGGNIQYF,TGTGCCAGCAGCTTGGCGCCAGTCCTCACAGGTGGTAACATTCAGTACTTC
TRBV5-1,TRBD1,TRBJ1-1,NA,CASSQWTGLNTEAFF,TGCGCCAGCAGCCAATGGACAGGCCTGAACACTGAAGCTTTCTTT
TRBV4-3,TRBD1,TRBJ2-6,many,CASSQGDRGGANVLTF,TGCGCCAGCAGCCAAGGTGACAGGGGTGGGGCCAACGTCCTGACTTTC
TRBV12-5,TRBD1,TRBJ2-3,once,CASGLVASGQGPGGTQYF,TGTGCTAGTGGTTTGGTAGCCTCCGGACAGGGGCCAGGGGGTACGCAGTATTTT
TRBV27,TRBD2,TRBJ2-3,NA,CASSPWTSGGARDTQYF,TGTGCCAGCAGTCCGTGGACTAGCGGGGGGGCAAGGGATACGCAGTATTTT
TRBV4-3,NA,TRBJ2-5,NA,CASSQERAEGETQYF,TGCGCCAGCAGCCAAGAAAGGGCAGAGGGTGAGACCCAGTACTTC
TRBV7-9,TRBD1,TRBJ1-4,few,CASSPGTGGYATNEKLFF,TGTGCCAGCAGCCCCGGGACAGGGGGCTATGCAACTAATGAAAAACTGTTTTTT
TRBV7-6,NA,TRBJ1-3,NA,CASSMTEDPGNTIYF,TGTGCCAGCAGCATGACAGAGGATCCTGGAAACACCATATATTTT
TRBV27,NA,TRBJ2-7,NA,CASSAEKGGGYEQYF,TGTGCCAGCAGTGCTGAGAAGGGTGGTGGTTACGAGCAGTACTTC
TRBV20-1,NA,TRBJ2-2,NA,CSASKSRVSANTGELFF,TGCAGTGCTAGTAAGAGCCGGGTTAGCGCGAACACCGGGGAGCTGTTTTTT
TRBV6-6,NA,TRBJ1-5,NA,CASRERGALGQPQHF,TGTGCCAGCAGAGAACGGGGGGCGTTGGGTCAGCCCCAGCATTTT
TRBV28,NA,TRBJ1-4,few,CATAGGQGRFF,TGTGCCACCGCGGGTGGGCAGGGAAGGTTTTTT
TRBV20-1,NA,TRBJ2-3,NA,CSARDQGLADTQYF,TGCAGTGCTAGAGATCAGGGCCTCGCAGATACGCAGTATTTT
TRBV5-1,NA,TRBJ1-2,NA,CASSSSYPTNYGYTF,TGCGCCAGCAGCTCGAGTTATCCTACTAACTATGGCTACACCTTC
TRBV20-1,TRBD1,TRBJ1-6,few,CSAIRGPSPLHF,TGCAGTGCTATCAGGGGGCCTTCACCCCTCCACTTT
TRBV6-5,NA,TRBJ2-1,NA,CASSRALAAYEQFF,TGTGCCAGCAGTCGGGCACTAGCAGCTTATGAGCAGTTCTTC
TRBV6-2/TRBV6-3,TRBD1,TRBJ2-5,NA,CASSYWVRDRGREETQYF,TGTGCCAGCAGTTACTGGGTCCGGGACAGGGGGCGCGAAGAGACCCAGTACTTC
TRBV7-9,NA,TRBJ2-1,NA,CASSVEGTLTYNEQFF,TGTGCCAGCAGCGTCGAGGGGACACTCACCTACAATGAGCAGTTCTTC
TRBV25-1,NA,TRBJ1-4,NA,CASSWGREKLFF,TGTGCCAGCAGTTGGGGTCGTGAAAAACTGTTTTTT
TRBV7-9,TRBD1,TRBJ2-1,NA,CASSQPGTGAAGEQFF,TGTGCCAGCAGCCAGCCCGGGACAGGGGCTGCGGGTGAGCAGTTCTTC
TRBV6-6,TRBD2,TRBJ2-1,few,CASSYSRASGGPTEQFF,TGTGCCAGCAGTTACTCGAGGGCTAGCGGGGGCCCCACGGAGCAGTTCTTC
TRBV25-1,TRBD1,TRBJ2-5,many,CASSEPRTGPETQYF,TGTGCCAGCAGTGAACCTAGGACAGGGCCTGAGACCCAGTACTTC
TRBV6-2/TRBV6-3,TRBD1,TRBJ2-1,NA,CASSRQGGVYNEQFF,TGTGCCAGCAGCAGACAGGGTGGGGTATACAATGAGCAGTTCTTC
TRBV28,NA,TRBJ1-2,NA,CASTGTPWGYTF,TGTGCCAGCACCGGGACGCCATGGGGCTACACCTTC
TRBV6-2/TRBV6-3,TRBD2,TRBJ2-5,few,CASSTGLAGGLFAETQYF,TGTGCCAGCAGTACCGGACTAGCGGGGGGACTCTTTGCGGAGACCCAGTACTTC
TRBV20-1,NA,TRBJ2-7,NA,CSARTDRYEQYF,TGCAGTGCTAGAACCGACAGGTACGAGCAGTACTTC
TRBV12-3/TRBV12-4,NA,TRBJ2-1,NA,CASTDRKEQFF,TGTGCCAGCACCGACAGGAAAGAGCAGTTCTTC
TRBV5-1,NA,TRBJ2-6,many,CASSLGGGRSGANVLTF,TGCGCCAGCAGCTTGGGCGGAGGACGCTCTGGGGCCAACGTCCTGACTTTC
TRBV4-1,TRBD1,TRBJ2-4,NA,CASSQATPGQGAGEQYF,TGCGCCAGCAGCCAAGCAACCCCGGGACAGGGGGCGGGTGAGCAGTACTTC
TRBV5-1,NA,TRBJ1-2,once,CASSLGWTSNYGYTF,TGCGCCAGCAGCTTGGGGTGGACTAGCAACTATGGCTACACCTTC
TRBV6-5,NA,TRBJ2-7,few,CATSELGEQYF,TGTGCCACCAGTGAATTAGGCGAGCAGTACTTC
TRBV7-9,NA,TRBJ2-5,NA,CASSLRGRWETQYF,TGTGCCAGCAGCTTAAGGGGCCGGTGGGAGACCCAGTACTTC
TRBV9,NA,TRBJ2-5,NA,CASSALQGSRGETQYF,TGTGCCAGCAGCGCCCTACAGGGATCCCGGGGGGAGACCCAGTACTTC
TRBV5-1,NA,TRBJ1-1,few,CASSLVVGSGEAFF,TGCGCCAGCAGCTTGGTAGTAGGGAGCGGTGAAGCTTTCTTT
TRBV12-3/TRBV12-4,TRBD1,TRBJ2-7,NA,CASSLTGATYEQYF,TGTGCCAGCAGTTTGACAGGGGCCACCTACGAGCAGTACTTC
TRBV7-2,TRBD1,TRBJ2-7,NA,CASSPGQGLGYEQYF,TGTGCCAGCAGCCCGGGACAGGGTCTCGGATACGAGCAGTACTTC
TRBV20-1,TRBD1,TRBJ2-7,NA,CSVVTGTGDSYEQYF,TGCAGTGTTGTTACCGGGACAGGGGACTCCTACGAGCAGTACTTC
TRBV6-5,TRBD1,TRBJ1-2,NA,CATFTGGARGYTF,TGTGCCACCTTCACAGGGGGCGCAAGGGGCTACACCTTC
TRBV20-1,TRBD2,TRBJ2-1,NA,CSASSSGGARNEQFF,TGCAGTGCTAGTTCCAGCGGGGGGGCCCGTAATGAGCAGTTCTTC
TRBV20-1,TRBD1,TRBJ2-5,few,CSATRQGAGQETQYF,TGCAGTGCTACCCGACAGGGGGCCGGGCAAGAGACCCAGTACTTC
TRBV12-3/TRBV12-4,NA,TRBJ2-5,NA,CASRAGRSQETQYF,TGTGCCAGCAGGGCGGGACGCTCCCAAGAGACCCAGTACTTC
TRBV12-3/TRBV12-4,TRBD2,TRBJ2-5,NA,CASSLGLAGRLPETQYF,TGTGCCAGCAGTTTAGGTCTAGCGGGGAGGTTACCAGAGACCCAGTACTTC
TRBV20-1,TRBD2,TRBJ2-3,few,CSALVVAGAPRDFASTDTQYF,TGCAGTGCCCTGGTAGTAGCGGGGGCGCCACGTGATTTTGCTAGCACAGATACGCAGTATTTT
TRBV12-5,NA,TRBJ2-5,NA,CASGTQRFQETQYF,TGTGCTAGTGGAACGCAGCGGTTTCAAGAGACCCAGTACTTC